Listed here are 10 T cell receptor beta chains from one sample, sequenced in a study of T cells in Graves' hyperthyroidism and ophthalmopathy. TCR beta CDR3 sequences were amplified from RNA transcripts. The HTBI set primed first-round TCR CDR3 RT-PCR. TCRdb redid the calling of the multiplex PCR reads with MiXCR, one entry per CDR3 protein. The repertoire holds fewer than 450,000 distinct CDR3 sequences, about 18% seen once, with approximately 30% in the top ten. Sequenced input: blood. These receptors all stem from a woman aged 25 to 45 with Graves' hyperthyroidism that later progressed to Graves' ophthalmopathy.

The table lists this clonotype with many counts. The genes are TRBV12-3 or TRBV12-4 and TRBJ2-3; D possibly matches TRBD1 or TRBD2 (5 bases each). The V end lost 5 bases, the J end lost 6 bases, and 9 bases lay between the germline ends. The CDR3 extends over 12 amino acids. The CDR3 DNA sequence: TGTGCCAGCAGTCCCGAGGGGGATACGCAGTATTTT. Translation: CASSPEGDTQYF.

This clonotype appeared a few times. The chain is built from TRBV28 and TRBJ1-1, with 8 bases lining up with TRBD1. Trimming removed 3 bases from V and 6 bases from J; junction bases left unmatched: 12. The length of the CDR3 is 16 residues. Germline V gives CDR1 MDHEN, CDR2 SYDVKM. CDR3 loop: CASSFSRTGSFSEAFF. CDR3 nucleotide sequence: TGTGCCAGCAGTTTTTCCCGGACAGGGAGTTTCTCTGAAGCTTTCTTT.

There are a few counts of this clonotype. The chain combines TRBV9 with TRBJ2-1; D tentatively reads TRBD1 or TRBD2 (5 bases each). Per the germline V gene, CDR1 is SGDLS and CDR2 is YYNGEE. V lost 4 bases to trimming and J lost 6 bases, with 17 bases between them. The CDR3 is 15 amino acids. The CDR3 DNA follows: TGTGCCAGCAGCATCTTTTCGGAGAGGGGCAATGAGCAGTTCTTC. It codes for CASSIFSERGNEQFF.

The chain carries TRBV4-1 and TRBJ1-2; 8 bases line up with TRBD1. The CDR3 totals 16 residues. Germline-derived CDR1 and CDR2 are MGHRA and YSYEKL. Trimming removed 0 bases from V and 4 bases from J; junction bases left unmatched: 7. The CDR3 DNA follows: TGCGCCAGCAGCCAAGATCCTACAGGGGGGGTCTATGGCTACACCTTC. Translating gives CASSQDPTGGVYGYTF.

This clonotype showed up many times. The V call is TRBV6-1, the J call TRBJ1-3; D gene uncertain. The CDR3 has 14 residues. Germline V CDR1 and CDR2: MNHNS, SASEGT. V lost 3 bases and J lost 4, with 10 bases in between. In nucleotides, the CDR3 is TGTGCCAGCAGTGATGGGTGGCAGGGAAACACCATATATTTT. Its translation: CASSDGWQGNTIYF.

On this clonotype itself: The junction departs from germline at one end; a sequencing error may be responsible. This rearrangement joins TRBV11-1 to TRBJ2-1, with 9 bases fitting TRBD1. This CDR3 spans 17 amino acids. Germline CDR1 and CDR2: SGHAT and FQDESV (reference sequence). Here the CDR3 reads CASSLVVGTGPYSEQFF. The CDR3 region has the DNA TGCGCCAGCAGCTTGGTGGTGGGGACAGGGCCCTACAGTGAGCAGTTCTTC.

Ten or more counts support this clonotype. This chain connects TRBV28 to TRBJ2-1; TRBD2 might be the D (6 bases). The CDR3 extends over 17 amino acids. The germline V gene has CDR1 MDHEN and CDR2 SYDVKM. Trimming stripped 5 bases from V and 7 bases from J, with 24 bases between. Here the CDR3 reads CASSPSVGGRIRNEQFF. CDR3 nucleotides: TGTGCCAGCAGTCCGTCCGTTGGGGGGAGAATTAGGAATGAGCAGTTCTTC.

This clonotype was observed a few times. This sequence joins TRBV19 and TRBJ2-7; 9 nucleotides match TRBD1. V was pared by 6 bases and J by 5 bases, with 5 bases of the junction left unmatched. CDR1 and CDR2 from the germline V gene are LNHDA and SQIVND (reference sequence). The CDR3 consists of 13 residues. CDR3 sequence (DNA): TGTGCCAGTAGAGGGACAGGGAGGGACGAGCAGTACTTC. It codes for CASRGTGRDEQYF.

This clonotype showed up many times. This chain uses TRBV6-2 or TRBV6-3 with TRBJ2-3; 9 bases match TRBD2. Germline CDR1 is MNHEY and CDR2 is SVGEGT. V lost 0 bases to trimming and J lost 6 bases; unmatched junction nucleotides: 7. CDR3 size: 16 residues. The DNA for the CDR3 is TGTGCCAGCAGTTACTCCCAGGTAGCGGGGGACGATACGCAGTATTTT. It codes for CASSYSQVAGDDTQYF.

This clonotype was counted between two and nine times. V and J are TRBV20-1 and TRBJ2-5; 9 positions match TRBD1. The CDR3 consists of 16 residues. After removal of 4 bases from V and 2 bases from J, the junction contained 11 bases not matched to a gene. Germline-derived CDR1 and CDR2 are DFQATT and SNEGSKA (reference sequence). CDR3 sequence (DNA): TGCAGTGCTAAGGGACAGGGAGGGATAATACAAGAGACCCAGTACTTC. Protein product: CSAKGQGGIIQETQYF.